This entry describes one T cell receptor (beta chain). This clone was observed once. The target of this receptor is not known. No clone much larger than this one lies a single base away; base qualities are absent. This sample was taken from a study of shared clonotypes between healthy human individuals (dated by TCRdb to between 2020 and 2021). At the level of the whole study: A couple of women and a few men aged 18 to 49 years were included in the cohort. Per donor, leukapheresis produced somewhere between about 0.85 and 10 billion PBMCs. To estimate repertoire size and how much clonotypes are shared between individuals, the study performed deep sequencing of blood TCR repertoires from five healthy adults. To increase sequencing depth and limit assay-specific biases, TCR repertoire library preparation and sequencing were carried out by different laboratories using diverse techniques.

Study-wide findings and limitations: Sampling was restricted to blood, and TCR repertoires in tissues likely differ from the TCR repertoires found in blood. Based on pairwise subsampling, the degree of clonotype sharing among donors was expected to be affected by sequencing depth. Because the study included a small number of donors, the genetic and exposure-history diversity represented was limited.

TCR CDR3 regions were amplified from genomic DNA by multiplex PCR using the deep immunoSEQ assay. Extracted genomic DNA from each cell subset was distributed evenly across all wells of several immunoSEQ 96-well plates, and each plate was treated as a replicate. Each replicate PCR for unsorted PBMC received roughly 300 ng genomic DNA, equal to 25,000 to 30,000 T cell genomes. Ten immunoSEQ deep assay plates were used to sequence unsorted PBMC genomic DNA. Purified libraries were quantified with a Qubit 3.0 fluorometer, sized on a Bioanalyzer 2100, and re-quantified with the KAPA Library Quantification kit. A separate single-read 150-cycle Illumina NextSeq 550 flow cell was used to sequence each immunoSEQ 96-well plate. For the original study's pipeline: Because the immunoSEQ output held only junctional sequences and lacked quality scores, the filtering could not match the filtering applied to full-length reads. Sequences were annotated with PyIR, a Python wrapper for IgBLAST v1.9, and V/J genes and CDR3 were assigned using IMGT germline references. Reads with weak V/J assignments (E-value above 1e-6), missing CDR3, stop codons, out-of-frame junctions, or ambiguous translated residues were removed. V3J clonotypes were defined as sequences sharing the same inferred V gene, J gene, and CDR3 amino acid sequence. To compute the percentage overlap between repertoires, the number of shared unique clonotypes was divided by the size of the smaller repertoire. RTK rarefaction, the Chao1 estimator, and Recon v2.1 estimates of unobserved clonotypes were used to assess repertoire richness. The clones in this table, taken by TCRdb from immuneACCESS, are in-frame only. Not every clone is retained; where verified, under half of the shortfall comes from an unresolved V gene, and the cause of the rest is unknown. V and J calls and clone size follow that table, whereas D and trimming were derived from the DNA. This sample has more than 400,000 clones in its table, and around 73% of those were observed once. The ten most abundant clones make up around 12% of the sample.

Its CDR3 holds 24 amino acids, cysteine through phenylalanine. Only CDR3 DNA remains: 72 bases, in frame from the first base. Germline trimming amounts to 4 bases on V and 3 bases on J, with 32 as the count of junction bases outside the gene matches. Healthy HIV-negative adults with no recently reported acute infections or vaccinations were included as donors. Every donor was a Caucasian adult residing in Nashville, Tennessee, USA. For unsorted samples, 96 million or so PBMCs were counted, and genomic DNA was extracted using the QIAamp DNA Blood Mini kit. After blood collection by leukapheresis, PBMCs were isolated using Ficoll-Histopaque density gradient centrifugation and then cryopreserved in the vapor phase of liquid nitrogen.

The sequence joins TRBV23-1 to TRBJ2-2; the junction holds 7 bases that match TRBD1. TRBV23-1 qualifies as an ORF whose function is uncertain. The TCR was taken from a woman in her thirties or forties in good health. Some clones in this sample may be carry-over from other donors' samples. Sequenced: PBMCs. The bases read TGCGCCAGCAGTCGACCGAGCAACTCATCCAGGGCTCTTAAAGGGACAGCTTACACCGGGGAGCTGTTTTTT. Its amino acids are CASSRPSNSSRALKGTAYTGELFF.